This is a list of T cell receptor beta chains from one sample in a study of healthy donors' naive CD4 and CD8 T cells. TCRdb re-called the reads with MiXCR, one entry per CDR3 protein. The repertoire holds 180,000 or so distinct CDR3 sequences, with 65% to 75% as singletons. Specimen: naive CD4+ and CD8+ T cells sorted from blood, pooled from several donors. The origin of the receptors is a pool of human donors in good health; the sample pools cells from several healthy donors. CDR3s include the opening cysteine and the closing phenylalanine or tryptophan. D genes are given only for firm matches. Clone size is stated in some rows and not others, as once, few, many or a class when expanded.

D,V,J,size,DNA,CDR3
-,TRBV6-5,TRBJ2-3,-,TGTGCCAGCAGTTACGCCGGAGGATCTGGGGCAGATACGCAGTATTTT,CASSYAGGSGADTQYF
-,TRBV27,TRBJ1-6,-,TGTGCCAGCAGTTATTCTGTTGGTGCGGGTTCACCCCTCCACTTT,CASSYSVGAGSPLHF
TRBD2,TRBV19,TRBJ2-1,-,TGTGCCAGTAGTATGGGGGAGGGCAATGAGCAGTTCTTC,CASSMGEGNEQFF
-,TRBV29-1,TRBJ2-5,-,TGCAGCGTTGTGAGGGCCGAAGAGACCCAGTACTTC,CSVVRAEETQYF
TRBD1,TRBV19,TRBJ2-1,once,TGTGCCAGTAGTACTCGGGACAGGAACAATGAGCAGTTCTTC,CASSTRDRNNEQFF
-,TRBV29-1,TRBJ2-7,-,TGCAGCGTTGAGGAGCCAGGGGCTGCCTCAGGGGAGCAGTACTTC,CSVEEPGAASGEQYF
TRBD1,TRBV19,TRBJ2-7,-,TGTGCCCCCAGAGGGACAGGGGATTCTTTGGGCTACGAGCAGTACTTC,CAPRGTGDSLGYEQYF
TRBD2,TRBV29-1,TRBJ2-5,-,TGCAGCTTTGGTGGACTAGCTTATCTTATGGAGACCCAGTACTTC,CSFGGLAYLMETQYF
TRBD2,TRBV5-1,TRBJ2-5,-,TGCGCCAGCAGCCCGGGTAGCGGGAGTCAGACCCAGTACTTC,CASSPGSGSQTQYF
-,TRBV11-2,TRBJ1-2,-,TGTGCCAGCAGCCAAGATCTGTCGGGCTATGGCTACACCTTC,CASSQDLSGYGYTF
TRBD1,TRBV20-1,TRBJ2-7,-,TGCAGTGCTAGTACGGGACAGGGGCCCTACGAGCAGTACTTC,CSASTGQGPYEQYF
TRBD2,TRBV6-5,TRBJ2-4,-,TGTGCCAGCAGGCCCCATAGCGGGGCTCAGTACTTC,CASRPHSGAQYF
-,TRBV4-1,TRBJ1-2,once,TGCGCCAGCAGCCAACCTACAGGGTTCTTCTATGGCTACACCTTC,CASSQPTGFFYGYTF
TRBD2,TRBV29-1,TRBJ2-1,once,TGCAGCGTTGCAGGGACTAGCGGGAGCTCCTACAATGGGCAGTTCTTC,CSVAGTSGSSYNGQFF
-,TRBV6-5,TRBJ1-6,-,TGTGCCACCGGGAGCTCCTATAATTCACCCCTCCACTTT,CATGSSYNSPLHF
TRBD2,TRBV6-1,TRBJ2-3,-,TGTGCCAGCAGTGCCCGTTATAGCGGGAGGGTGGATACGCAGTATTTT,CASSARYSGRVDTQYF
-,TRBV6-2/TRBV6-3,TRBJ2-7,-,TGTGCCACTTCAGATCGGTCCTACGAGCAGTACTTC,CATSDRSYEQYF
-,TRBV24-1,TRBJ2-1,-,TGTGCCACCAGTGATTTACGACGACCCTTCAATGAGCAGTTCTTC,CATSDLRRPFNEQFF
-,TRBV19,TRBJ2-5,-,TGTGCCAGTAGTATTAGCCGGTCGGAGACCCAGTACTTC,CASSISRSETQYF
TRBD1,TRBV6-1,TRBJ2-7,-,TGTGCCAGCAGTGGGACAGGTCCGGAGCAGTACTTC,CASSGTGPEQYF